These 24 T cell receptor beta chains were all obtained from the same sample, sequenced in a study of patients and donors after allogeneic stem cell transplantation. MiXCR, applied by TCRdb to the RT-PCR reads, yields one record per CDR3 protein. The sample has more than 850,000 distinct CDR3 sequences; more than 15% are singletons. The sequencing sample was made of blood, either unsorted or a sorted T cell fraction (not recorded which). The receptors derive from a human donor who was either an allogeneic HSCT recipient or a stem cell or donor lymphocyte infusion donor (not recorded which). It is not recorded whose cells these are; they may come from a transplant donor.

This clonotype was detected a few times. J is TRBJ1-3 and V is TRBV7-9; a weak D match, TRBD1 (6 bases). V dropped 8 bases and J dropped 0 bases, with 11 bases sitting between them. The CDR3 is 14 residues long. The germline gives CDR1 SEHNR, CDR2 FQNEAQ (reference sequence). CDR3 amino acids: CASPGQSSGNTIYF. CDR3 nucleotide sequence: TGTGCCAGCCCGGGACAAAGCTCTGGAAACACCATATATTTT.

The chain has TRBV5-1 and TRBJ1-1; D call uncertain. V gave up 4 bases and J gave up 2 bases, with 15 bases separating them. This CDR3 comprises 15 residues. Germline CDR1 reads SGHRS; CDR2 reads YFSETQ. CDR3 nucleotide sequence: TGCGCCAGCAGCGAAACTTATAACAGAAACACTGAAGCTTTCTTT. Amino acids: CASSETYNRNTEAFF. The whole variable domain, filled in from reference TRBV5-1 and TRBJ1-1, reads KAGVTQTPRYLIKTRGQQVTLSCSPISGHRSVSWYQQTPGQGLQFLFEYFSETQRNKGNFPGRFSGRQFSNSRSEMNVSTLELGDSALYLCASSETYNRNTEAFFGQGTRLTVV.

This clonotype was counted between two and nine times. Here the CDR3 reads CACRRPGLYYGYTF. DNA for the CDR3: TGTGCCTGTCGTAGACCGGGACTTTACTATGGCTACACCTTC. The chain has TRBV30 and TRBJ1-2; a possible D gene is TRBD1 (5 bases). The CDR3 consists of 14 residues. Germline lookup yields CDR1 GTSNPN and CDR2 SVGIG (reference sequence). V was pared by 6 bases and J by 3 bases, with 17 bases between.

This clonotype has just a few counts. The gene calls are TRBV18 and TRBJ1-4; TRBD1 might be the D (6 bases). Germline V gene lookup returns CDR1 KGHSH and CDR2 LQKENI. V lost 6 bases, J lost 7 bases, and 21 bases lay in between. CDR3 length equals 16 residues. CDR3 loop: CASSRTSQGTREKLFF. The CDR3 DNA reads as TGTGCCAGCTCTCGAACCTCACAGGGAACTCGTGAAAAACTGTTTTTT.

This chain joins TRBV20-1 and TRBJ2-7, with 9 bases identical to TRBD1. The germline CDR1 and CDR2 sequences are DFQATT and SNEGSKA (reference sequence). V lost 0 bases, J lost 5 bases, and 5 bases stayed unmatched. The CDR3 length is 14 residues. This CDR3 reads CSARDYRGHNEQYF. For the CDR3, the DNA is TGCAGTGCTAGAGATTACAGGGGGCACAACGAGCAGTACTTC.

The CDR3 loop reads CASGFTLGGALKSDTQYF. In nucleotides, the CDR3 is TGTGCTAGTGGTTTCACGTTAGGGGGGGCGCTTAAATCAGATACGCAGTATTTT. The gene calls are TRBV12-5 and TRBJ2-3; a weak D match, TRBD2 (7 bases). Germline assignment: CDR1 LGHNT and CDR2 FRNRAP. The CDR3 has 18 residues. V was cut by 3 bases and J by 4 bases, with 23 bases left in between.

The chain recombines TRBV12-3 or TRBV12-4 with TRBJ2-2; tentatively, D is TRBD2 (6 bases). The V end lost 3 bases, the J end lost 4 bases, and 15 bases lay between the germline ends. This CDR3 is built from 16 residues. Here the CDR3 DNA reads TGTGCCAGCAGTTTCGGAGGGACCTCGGGCACCGGGGAGCTGTTTTTT. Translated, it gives CASSFGGTSGTGELFF.

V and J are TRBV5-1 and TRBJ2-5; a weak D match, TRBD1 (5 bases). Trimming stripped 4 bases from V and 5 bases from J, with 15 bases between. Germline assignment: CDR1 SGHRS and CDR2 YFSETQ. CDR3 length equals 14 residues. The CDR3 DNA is TGCGCCAGCAGCATCCTATCAGGGTTGGAGACCCAGTACTTC. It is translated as CASSILSGLETQYF.

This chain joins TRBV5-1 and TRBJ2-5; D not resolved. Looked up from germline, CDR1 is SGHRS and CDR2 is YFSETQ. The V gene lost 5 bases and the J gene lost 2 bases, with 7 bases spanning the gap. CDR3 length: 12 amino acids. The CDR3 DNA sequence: TGCGCCAGCAGGGGCGAGCAAGAGACCCAGTACTTC. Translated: CASRGEQETQYF.

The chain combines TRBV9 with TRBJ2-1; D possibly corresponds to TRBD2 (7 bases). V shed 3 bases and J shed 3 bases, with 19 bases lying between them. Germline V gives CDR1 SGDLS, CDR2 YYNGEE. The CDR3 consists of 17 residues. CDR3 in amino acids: CASSEGGIAVHYNEQFF. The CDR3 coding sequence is TGTGCCAGCAGCGAGGGGGGGATAGCGGTCCACTACAATGAGCAGTTCTTC.

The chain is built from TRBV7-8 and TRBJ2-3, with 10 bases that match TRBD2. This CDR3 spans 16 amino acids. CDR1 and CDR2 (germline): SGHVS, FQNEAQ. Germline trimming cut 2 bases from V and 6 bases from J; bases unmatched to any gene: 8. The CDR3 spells CASSLKLAGEIDTQYF. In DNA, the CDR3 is TGTGCCAGCAGCTTAAAGCTAGCGGGAGAGATTGATACGCAGTATTTT.

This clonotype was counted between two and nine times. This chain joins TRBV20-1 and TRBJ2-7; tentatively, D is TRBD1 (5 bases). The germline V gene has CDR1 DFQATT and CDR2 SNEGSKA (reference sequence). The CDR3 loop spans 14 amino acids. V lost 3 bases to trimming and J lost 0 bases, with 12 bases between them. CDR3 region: CSASLDTSSYEQYF. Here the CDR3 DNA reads TGCAGTGCTAGCCTGGACACGAGCTCCTACGAGCAGTACTTC.

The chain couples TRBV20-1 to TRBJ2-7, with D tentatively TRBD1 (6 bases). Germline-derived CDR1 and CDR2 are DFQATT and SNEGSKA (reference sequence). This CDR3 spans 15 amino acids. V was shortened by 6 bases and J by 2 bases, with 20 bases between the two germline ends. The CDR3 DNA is TGCAGTGCCCGCGCGGACAGACCAATCCCCTACGAGCAGTACTTC. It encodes CSARADRPIPYEQYF.

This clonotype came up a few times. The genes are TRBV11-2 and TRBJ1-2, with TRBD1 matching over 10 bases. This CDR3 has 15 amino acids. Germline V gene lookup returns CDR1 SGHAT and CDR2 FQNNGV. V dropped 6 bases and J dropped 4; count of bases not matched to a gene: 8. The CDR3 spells CASRLDRGSIYGYTF. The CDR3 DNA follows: TGTGCCAGCAGATTGGACAGGGGGTCGATCTATGGCTACACCTTC. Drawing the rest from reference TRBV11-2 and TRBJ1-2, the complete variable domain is EAGVAQSPRYKIIEKRQSVAFWCNPISGHATLYWYQQILGQGPKLLIQFQNNGVVDDSQLPKDRFSAERLKGVDSTLKIQPAKLEDSAVYLCASRLDRGSIYGYTFGSGTRLTVV.

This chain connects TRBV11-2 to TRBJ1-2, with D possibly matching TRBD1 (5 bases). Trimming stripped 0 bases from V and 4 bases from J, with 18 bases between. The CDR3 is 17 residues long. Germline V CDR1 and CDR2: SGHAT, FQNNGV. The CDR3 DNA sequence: TGTGCCAGCAGCTTAGATCGTGCTGGGGCGACCGTCTATGGCTACACCTTC. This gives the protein CASSLDRAGATVYGYTF.

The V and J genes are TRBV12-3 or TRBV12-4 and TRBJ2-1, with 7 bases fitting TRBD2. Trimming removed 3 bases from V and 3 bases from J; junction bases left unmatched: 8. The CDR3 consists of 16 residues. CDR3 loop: CASSFERPGGYNEQFF. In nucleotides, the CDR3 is TGTGCCAGCAGTTTCGAACGGCCGGGAGGCTACAATGAGCAGTTCTTC.

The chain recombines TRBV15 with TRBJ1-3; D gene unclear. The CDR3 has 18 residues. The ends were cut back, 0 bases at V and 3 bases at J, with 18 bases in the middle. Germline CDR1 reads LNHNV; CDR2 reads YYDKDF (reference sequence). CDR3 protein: CATSRDGRARSIGNTIYF. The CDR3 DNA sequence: TGTGCCACCAGCAGAGATGGGAGGGCCAGGTCGATTGGAAACACCATATATTTT.

CDR3 residues: CASSPRLTASGTANTGELFF. CDR3 sequence (DNA): TGTGCCAGCTCACCACGGTTGACGGCTAGCGGGACCGCGAACACCGGGGAGCTGTTTTTT. The gene calls are TRBV18 and TRBJ2-2, with 9 bases identical to TRBD2. The CDR3 contains 20 residues. The germline gives CDR1 KGHSH, CDR2 LQKENI. V lost 1 base to trimming and J lost 0 bases; unmatched junction nucleotides: 12.

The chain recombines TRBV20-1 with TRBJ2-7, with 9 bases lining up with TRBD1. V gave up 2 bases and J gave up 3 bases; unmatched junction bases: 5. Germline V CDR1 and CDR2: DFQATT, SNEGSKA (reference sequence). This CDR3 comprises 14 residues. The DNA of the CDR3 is TGCAGTGCTAGAAAGACAGGGGGAGGCTACGAGCAGTACTTC. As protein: CSARKTGGGYEQYF.

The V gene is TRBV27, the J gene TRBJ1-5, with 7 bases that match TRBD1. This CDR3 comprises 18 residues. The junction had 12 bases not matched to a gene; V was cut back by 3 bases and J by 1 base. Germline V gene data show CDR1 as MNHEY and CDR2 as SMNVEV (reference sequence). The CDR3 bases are TGTGCCAGCAGTTTCTGGCCGACAGGGAAGGGGAGCAATCAGCCCCAGCATTTT. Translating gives CASSFWPTGKGSNQPQHF.

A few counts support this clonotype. This CDR3 is CSARPLSYEQYF. The CDR3 DNA reads as TGCAGTGCTAGGCCGCTCTCCTACGAGCAGTACTTC. The rearrangement uses TRBV20-1 and TRBJ2-7; D not resolved. The CDR3 loop spans 12 amino acids. Germline CDR1 reads DFQATT; CDR2 reads SNEGSKA (reference sequence). V was pared by 3 bases and J by 0 bases, with 6 bases between.

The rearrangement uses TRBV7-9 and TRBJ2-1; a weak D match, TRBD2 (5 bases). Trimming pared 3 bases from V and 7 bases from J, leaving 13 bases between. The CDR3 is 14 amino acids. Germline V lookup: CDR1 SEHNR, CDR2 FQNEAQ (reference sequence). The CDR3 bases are TGTGCCAGCAGCTTTGTAGAGCGGAATAATGAGCAGTTCTTC. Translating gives CASSFVERNNEQFF.

The CDR3 protein is CASSSRSDEQYF. Here the CDR3 DNA reads TGTGCCAGCAGTTCACGATCCGACGAGCAGTACTTC. This chain uses TRBV28 with TRBJ2-7, with no clear D. The CDR3 length is 12 residues. The germline V and J ends were trimmed by 4 bases and 5 bases, with 9 bases remaining between them. Germline CDR1 is MDHEN and CDR2 is SYDVKM.

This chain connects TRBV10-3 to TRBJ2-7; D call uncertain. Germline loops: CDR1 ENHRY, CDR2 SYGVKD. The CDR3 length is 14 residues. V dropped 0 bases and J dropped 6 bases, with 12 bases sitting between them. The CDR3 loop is CAISESRLPGEQYF. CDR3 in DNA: TGTGCCATCAGTGAGTCAAGGCTTCCTGGCGAGCAGTACTTC.